The entry below describes one T cell receptor (beta chain). Its antigen is undetermined. V dropped 5 bases and J dropped 8 bases, with 18 bases sitting between them. The CDR3 consists of 14 residues. Per the germline V gene, CDR1 is SGHTA and CDR2 is FQGNSA. Repertoires were generated with immunoSEQ multiplex PCR, while TCRdb's copy carries only in-frame clones and drops some. This sample has approximately 100,000 clones, with about 85% found just once. The record originates from a study of T cell responses to AZD1222 COVID-19 vaccine. Broader study findings: The sample set comprised mostly white British donors with more females, and clonal diversity was possibly underestimated. Receipt of two AZD1222 doses was followed by a rise in Spike-specific TCR breadth and depth. Seropositive status at baseline applied to only five to seven AZD1222 recipients.

The source of this sequence is an adult who received the AZD1222 COVID-19 vaccine. The chain has TRBV7-2 and TRBJ1-2; TRBD1 might be the D (5 bases). The specimen was peripheral blood, collected 28 days after the second AZD1222 dose. As DNA, the CDR3 is TGTGCCAGCAGCCCCGACCCCGGCGGGGGAGGCTACACCTTC. Protein product: CASSPDPGGGGYTF.